These 8 T cell receptor beta chains were sequenced from one sample in a study of regulatory T cells in long-lasting Graves disease. Combining iRepertoire HTBI primers with Arm-PCR of CDR3 regions, the authors built TCR beta libraries. TCRdb re-derived calls from the multiplex PCR reads in MiXCR, one entry per CDR3 protein. This sample yields 400,000 to 500,000 distinct CDR3 sequences, of which roughly a fifth are seen a single time; about 6.6% belongs to the top ten. Noted time point: persistent/refractory GD, antithyroid drugs over 5 years with positive TRAb. There was RNA extracted from PBMCs, and the TCR library was made from it. This specimen consisted of peripheral blood mononuclear cells (PBMCs), obtained when the disease was refractory, from a patient treated with antithyroid drugs. These TCRs come from a female donor with Graves disease.

Notes on this clonotype: No conserved phenylalanine or tryptophan is present at the end of the CDR3, so a read error is the likely explanation. The rearrangement links TRBV30 to TRBJ1-1; a possible D gene is TRBD1 (5 bases). Trimming cost V 4 bases and J 0 bases, with 15 bases left between them. Per the germline V gene, CDR1 is GTSNPN and CDR2 is SVGIG (reference sequence). The CDR3 extends over 15 amino acids. The DNA for the CDR3 is TGTGCCTGGAAGCCCCCGGACAACATGAACACTGAAGCTTTCCTT. Translation: CAWKPPDNMNTEAFL.

This clonotype was seen many times. J is TRBJ1-1 and V is TRBV7-3; tentative D call: TRBD1 (6 bases). Per germline, CDR1 SGHTA and CDR2 FQGTGA. The CDR3 loop spans 13 amino acids. V gave up 5 bases and J gave up 1 base, with 8 bases separating them. The CDR3 nucleotides are TGTGCCAGCAGCATGGGACAGAACACTGAAGCTTTCTTT. Its translation is CASSMGQNTEAFF.

This clonotype was seen only a few times. This chain uses TRBV6-5 with TRBJ2-3; D ambiguous. Germline V gives CDR1 MNHEY, CDR2 SVGAGI. The CDR3 totals 13 residues. V gave up 2 bases and J gave up 2 bases, with 5 bases separating them. CDR3 DNA sequence: TGTGCCAGCAGTTACCCAAACACAGATACGCAGTATTTT. Amino acid sequence: CASSYPNTDTQYF.

V usage is TRBV27 and J usage is TRBJ1-4; D is unclear. The germline V and J ends were trimmed by 2 bases and 6 bases, with 7 bases remaining between them. Germline loops: CDR1 MNHEY, CDR2 SMNVEV (reference sequence). The CDR3 length is 13 residues. The CDR3 sequence: CASSLGPYEKLFF. The CDR3 nucleotides read TGTGCCAGCAGTTTAGGCCCTTATGAAAAACTGTTTTTT.

This clonotype came up a few times. The chain combines TRBV7-8 with TRBJ1-5; D possibly corresponds to TRBD1 (5 bases). CDR3 length: 15 amino acids. V shed 4 bases and J shed 0 bases, with 10 bases lying between them. Looked up from germline, CDR1 is SGHVS and CDR2 is FQNEAQ. CDR3 amino acids: CASSSEGYSNQPQHF. Written as DNA, the CDR3 is TGTGCCAGCAGCTCAGAGGGGTATAGCAATCAGCCCCAGCATTTT.

At least ten counts were recorded for this clonotype. The J gene is TRBJ1-6, the V gene TRBV6-1; TRBD1 matches 8 bases. This CDR3 is 16 amino acids long. V shed 7 bases, J shed 14 bases, and the junction held 19 bases outside the gene matches. Germline V gene lookup returns CDR1 MNHNS and CDR2 SASEGT. The CDR3 spells CASTPNAGQGLVTLHF. CDR3 nucleotides: TGTGCCAGCACTCCCAATGCCGGACAGGGTCTCGTCACCCTCCACTTT.

Ten or more counts support this clonotype. The rearrangement joins TRBV6-1 to TRBJ2-5, with D tentatively TRBD2 (6 bases). Germline V gene data show CDR1 as MNHNS and CDR2 as SASEGT. The CDR3 runs to 16 residues. The V gene lost 6 bases and the J gene lost 3 bases, with 20 bases spanning the gap. The DNA of the CDR3 is TGTGCCAGCAGATCGGGCCCCGGGAGTGGAGAAGAGACCCAGTACTTC. It translates to CASRSGPGSGEETQYF.

This clonotype was detected many times. The chain has TRBV12-3 or TRBV12-4 and TRBJ1-5; D gene uncertain. Trimming took 1 base from V and 0 from J, leaving 10 bases between them. This CDR3 region has 16 residues. The CDR3 sequence: CASSLGPPNSNQPQHF. As DNA, the CDR3 is TGTGCCAGCAGTTTAGGCCCCCCGAATAGCAATCAGCCCCAGCATTTT.